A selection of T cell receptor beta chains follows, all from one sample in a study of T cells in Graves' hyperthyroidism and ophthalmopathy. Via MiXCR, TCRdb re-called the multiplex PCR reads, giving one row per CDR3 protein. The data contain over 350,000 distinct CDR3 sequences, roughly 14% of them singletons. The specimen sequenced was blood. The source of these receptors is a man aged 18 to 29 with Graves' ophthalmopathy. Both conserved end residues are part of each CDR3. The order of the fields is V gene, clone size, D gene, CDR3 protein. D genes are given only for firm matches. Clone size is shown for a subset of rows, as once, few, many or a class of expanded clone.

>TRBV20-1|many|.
CSARRGGGNTIYF
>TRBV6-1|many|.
CASSYARHTEAFF
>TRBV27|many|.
CASSLSGNEKLFF
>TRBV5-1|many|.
CASSSQLPNTGELFF
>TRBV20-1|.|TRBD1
CSAPGQNTDTQYF
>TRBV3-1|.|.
CASWTPPDGYF
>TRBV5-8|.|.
CASSPDIRGYTF
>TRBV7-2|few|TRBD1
CASSLNRGYGYTF
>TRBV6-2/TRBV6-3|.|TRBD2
CASSSPGLELRNEQFF
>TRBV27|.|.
CASSLSPLQGKVANVLTF
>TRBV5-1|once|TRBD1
CASSTATGVRRDTQYF
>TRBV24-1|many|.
CATSDLRSSVETQYF